This T cell receptor (beta chain) came from a study of Graves' ophthalmopathy and Graves' hyperthyroidism. RNA served as the template for amplifying TCR beta CDR3 regions. In the first round, RT-PCR was carried out with HTBI primers, and a multiplex PCR formed the second round. TCRdb called the multiplex PCR reads again in MiXCR, with one record for every CDR3 protein. This table holds about 210,000 distinct CDR3 sequences, 25% to 30% found once. Remarks on this clonotype: Its antigen is undetermined.

Study-level findings and limits: Most clonotypes expanded in thyroid above 0.001 frequency were present in blood too.

The PBMC fraction was derived from around 10 ml of fresh peripheral blood. The TCR comes from a man aged 50 to 59 with Graves' ophthalmopathy. The specimen was peripheral blood.

The DNA for the CDR3 is TGTGCCAGCAGTCCCCCCGCCGCTAGCGGGAGTGACGAGCAGTACTTC. Translating it yields CASSPPAASGSDEQYF. V and J are TRBV12-3 or TRBV12-4 and TRBJ2-7; 10 bases are shared with TRBD2. Losses at the gene ends were 5 bases for V and 5 bases for J; bases not matched to a gene: 12. The CDR3 is 16 residues long.